These T cell receptor beta chains were read from a single sample in a study of T cells in Graves' hyperthyroidism and ophthalmopathy. TCRdb reanalysed the multiplex PCR reads using MiXCR and keeps one entry per CDR3 protein. The sample records hundreds of thousands of distinct CDR3 sequences, under 25% being singletons. Specimen: blood. The receptor set was obtained from a man younger than 40 with Graves' ophthalmopathy. The CDR3 runs from the conserved cysteine through the conserved F or W. The D gene is left open where the match is weak. Clone size is shown for a subset of rows, as once, few, many or a class of expanded clone.

d_call,v_call,j_call,clone_size,cdr3_nt,cdr3_aa
TRBD2,TRBV25-1,TRBJ2-1,.,TGTGCCAGCAGTGAATTCCAGGGGCTAGCGGGAAACAATGAGCAGTTCTTC,CASSEFQGLAGNNEQFF
TRBD2,TRBV11-2,TRBJ2-5,few,TGTGCCAGCAGCCCTCGGACTAGCGGGAGATGGGGCTTTTTAAAAGAGACCCAGTACTTC,CASSPRTSGRWGFLKETQYF
TRBD1,TRBV6-2/TRBV6-3,TRBJ1-1,.,TGTGCCAGCAGGGGACAGGGGGCCATTCCTGAAGCTTTCTTT,CASRGQGAIPEAFF
TRBD2,TRBV7-2,TRBJ2-3,few,TGTGCCAGCAGGGGAGCGGGAGGGGGCACAGATACGCAGTATTTT,CASRGAGGGTDTQYF
.,TRBV28,TRBJ1-1,few,TGTGCCAGCGGTTGGACTCGTCCGAGACAGATAAACACTGAAGCTTTCTTT,CASGWTRPRQINTEAFF
.,TRBV2,TRBJ1-1,few,TGTGCCAGCAGTGTGTTCCTAGAGGGCACTGAAGCTTTCTTT,CASSVFLEGTEAFF
.,TRBV5-1,TRBJ2-7,many,TGCGCCAGCAGCCCCGGGGGTACCTACGAGCAGTACTTC,CASSPGGTYEQYF
TRBD2,TRBV29-1,TRBJ2-1,.,TGCAGCGTGGGGACTAGCGAACACAATGAGCAGTTCTTC,CSVGTSEHNEQFF
.,TRBV28,TRBJ2-1,many,TGTGCCAGCAGAAGTGGCAGGATAGGAAATGAGCAGTTCTTC,CASRSGRIGNEQFF
.,TRBV7-9,TRBJ2-5,.,TGTGCCAGCAGCTTAGGAGGGGGACCCCGAGAGACCCAGTACTTC,CASSLGGGPRETQYF
.,TRBV12-3/TRBV12-4,TRBJ2-3,.,TGTGCCAGCAGCTTAGTTCGTAGAACAAATACGCAGTATTTT,CASSLVRRTNTQYF
TRBD2,TRBV12-3/TRBV12-4,TRBJ2-2,many,TGTGCCAGCAGTGCCACTAGCGGGACTGGCGGGGAGCTGTTTTTT,CASSATSGTGGELFF
TRBD2,TRBV6-1,TRBJ2-7,few,TGTGCCAGCTCTCGGGGGGGCCTGGCGGGAGGAACCTACGAGCAGTACTTC,CASSRGGLAGGTYEQYF
TRBD1,TRBV4-2,TRBJ2-7,.,TGTGCCAGCAGCCAACCTTCAACCGGGACAGGCCCTGGTGGGCCTCTTTACGAGCAGTACTTC,CASSQPSTGTGPGGPLYEQYF
TRBD2,TRBV6-1,TRBJ2-3,few,TGTGCCAGCAGTGAGCATGGGACTAGCGGGAAAGATACGCAGTATTTT,CASSEHGTSGKDTQYF
TRBD1,TRBV12-3/TRBV12-4,TRBJ1-1,many,TGTGCCAGCAGTCCCGGGACAGGGACGAACACTGAAGCTTTCTTT,CASSPGTGTNTEAFF
.,TRBV6-2/TRBV6-3,TRBJ1-1,many,TGTGCCAGCAGTCAACGTGTCGGGGGAAGAACTGAAGCTTTCTTT,CASSQRVGGRTEAFF